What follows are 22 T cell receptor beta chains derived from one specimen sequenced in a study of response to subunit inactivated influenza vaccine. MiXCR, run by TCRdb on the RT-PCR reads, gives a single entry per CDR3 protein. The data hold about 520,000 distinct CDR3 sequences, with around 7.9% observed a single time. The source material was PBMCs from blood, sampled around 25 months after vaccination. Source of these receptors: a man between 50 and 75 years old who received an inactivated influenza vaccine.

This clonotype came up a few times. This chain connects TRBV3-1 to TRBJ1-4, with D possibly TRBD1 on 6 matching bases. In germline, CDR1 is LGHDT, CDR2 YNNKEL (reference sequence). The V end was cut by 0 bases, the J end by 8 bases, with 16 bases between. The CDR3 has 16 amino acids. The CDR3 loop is CASSQEGGMGREKLFF. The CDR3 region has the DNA TGTGCCAGCAGCCAAGAGGGGGGCATGGGCCGAGAAAAACTGTTTTTT.

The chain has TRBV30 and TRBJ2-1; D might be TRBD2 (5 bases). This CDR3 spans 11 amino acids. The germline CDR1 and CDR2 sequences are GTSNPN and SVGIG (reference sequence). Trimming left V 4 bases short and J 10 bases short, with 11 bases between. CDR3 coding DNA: TGTGCCTGGACATCGCGGGCGGAGCAGTTCTTC. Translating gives CAWTSRAEQFF.

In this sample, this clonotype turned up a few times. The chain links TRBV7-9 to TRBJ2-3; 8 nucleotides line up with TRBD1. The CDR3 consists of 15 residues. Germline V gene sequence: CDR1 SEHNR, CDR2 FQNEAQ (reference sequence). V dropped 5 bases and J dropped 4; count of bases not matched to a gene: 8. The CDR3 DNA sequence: TGTGCCAGCAGCGGTATGGACAGGGACGCAGATACGCAGTATTTT. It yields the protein CASSGMDRDADTQYF.

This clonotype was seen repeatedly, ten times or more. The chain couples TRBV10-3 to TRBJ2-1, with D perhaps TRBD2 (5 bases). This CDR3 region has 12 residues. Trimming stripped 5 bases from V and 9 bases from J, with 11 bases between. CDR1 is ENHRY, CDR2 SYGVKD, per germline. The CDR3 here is CAISTTSREQFF. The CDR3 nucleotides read TGTGCCATCAGTACAACTAGTCGTGAGCAGTTCTTC.

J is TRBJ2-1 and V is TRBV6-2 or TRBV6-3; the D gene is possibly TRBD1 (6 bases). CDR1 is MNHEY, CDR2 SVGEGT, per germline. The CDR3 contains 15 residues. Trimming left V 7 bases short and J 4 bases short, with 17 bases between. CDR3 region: CASKGQGQIYNEQFF. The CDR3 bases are TGTGCCAGCAAGGGTCAGGGGCAGATTTACAATGAGCAGTTCTTC.

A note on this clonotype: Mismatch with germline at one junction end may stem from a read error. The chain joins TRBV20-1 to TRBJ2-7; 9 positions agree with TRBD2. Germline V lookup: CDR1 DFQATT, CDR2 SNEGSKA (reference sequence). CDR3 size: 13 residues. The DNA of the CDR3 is TGCAGTGCCTCCAGACCGGGACTAGCTACTCCACACTTC. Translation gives CSASRPGLATPHF.

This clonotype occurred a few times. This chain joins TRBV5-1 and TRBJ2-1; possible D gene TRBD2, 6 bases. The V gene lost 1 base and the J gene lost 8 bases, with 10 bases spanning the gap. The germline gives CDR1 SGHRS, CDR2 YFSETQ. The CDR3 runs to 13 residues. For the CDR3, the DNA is TGCGCCAGCAGCTTGAGGCGGGAACATGAGCAGTTCTTC. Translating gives CASSLRREHEQFF. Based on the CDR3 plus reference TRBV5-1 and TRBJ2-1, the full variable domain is KAGVTQTPRYLIKTRGQQVTLSCSPISGHRSVSWYQQTPGQGLQFLFEYFSETQRNKGNFPGRFSGRQFSNSRSEMNVSTLELGDSALYLCASSLRREHEQFFGPGTRLTVL.

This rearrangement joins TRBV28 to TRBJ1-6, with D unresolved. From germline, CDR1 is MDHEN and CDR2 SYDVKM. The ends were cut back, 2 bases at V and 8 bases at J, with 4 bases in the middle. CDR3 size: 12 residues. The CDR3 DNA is TGTGCCAGCAGTTTACAGTATTCACCCCTCCACTTT. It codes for CASSLQYSPLHF.

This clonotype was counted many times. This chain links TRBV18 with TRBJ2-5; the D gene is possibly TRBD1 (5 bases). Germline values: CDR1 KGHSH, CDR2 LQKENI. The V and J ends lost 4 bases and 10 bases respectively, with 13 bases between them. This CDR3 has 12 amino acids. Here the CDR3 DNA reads TGTGCCAGCTCACGTAGACAGCCATACCAGTACTTC. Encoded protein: CASSRRQPYQYF.

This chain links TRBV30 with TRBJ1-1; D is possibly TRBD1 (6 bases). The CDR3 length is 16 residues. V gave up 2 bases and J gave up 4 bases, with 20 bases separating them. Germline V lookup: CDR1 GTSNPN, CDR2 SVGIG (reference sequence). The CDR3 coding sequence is TGTGCCTGGAGTACGGGGGCCGCCGCTCCGGGCACTGAAGCTTTCTTT. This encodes CAWSTGAAAPGTEAFF.

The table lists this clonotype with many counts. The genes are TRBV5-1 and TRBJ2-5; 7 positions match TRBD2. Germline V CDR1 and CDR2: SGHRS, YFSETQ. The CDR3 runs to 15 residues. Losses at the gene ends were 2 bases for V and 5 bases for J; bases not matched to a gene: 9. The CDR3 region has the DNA TGCGCCAGCAGCTTACCAGGACTAGGTGGGGAGACCCAGTACTTC. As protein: CASSLPGLGGETQYF.

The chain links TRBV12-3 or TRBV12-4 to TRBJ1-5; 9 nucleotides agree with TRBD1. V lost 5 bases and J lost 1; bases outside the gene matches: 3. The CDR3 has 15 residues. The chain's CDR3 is CASSEQGASNQPQHF. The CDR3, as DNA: TGTGCCAGCAGTGAACAGGGGGCAAGCAATCAGCCCCAGCATTTT.

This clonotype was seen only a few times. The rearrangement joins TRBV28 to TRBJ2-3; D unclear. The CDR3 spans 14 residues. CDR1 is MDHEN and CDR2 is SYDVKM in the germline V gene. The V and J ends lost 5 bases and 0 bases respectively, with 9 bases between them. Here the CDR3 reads CASSTAPSTDTQYF. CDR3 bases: TGTGCCAGCAGTACAGCTCCCAGCACAGATACGCAGTATTTT.

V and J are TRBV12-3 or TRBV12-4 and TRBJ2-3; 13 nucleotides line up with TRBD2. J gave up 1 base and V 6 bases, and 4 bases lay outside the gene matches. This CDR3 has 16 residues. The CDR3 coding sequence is TGTGCCAGCAGGCCGGGACTAGCGGGGCGCACAGATACGCAGTATTTT. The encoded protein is CASRPGLAGRTDTQYF.

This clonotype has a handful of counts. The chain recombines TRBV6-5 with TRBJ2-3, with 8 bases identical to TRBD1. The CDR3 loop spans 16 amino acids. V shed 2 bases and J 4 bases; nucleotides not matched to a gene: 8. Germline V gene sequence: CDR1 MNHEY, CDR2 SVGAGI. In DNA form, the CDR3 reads TGTGCCAGCAGTTACAATGCAGGGGGCGCGTCAGATACGCAGTATTTT. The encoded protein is CASSYNAGGASDTQYF.

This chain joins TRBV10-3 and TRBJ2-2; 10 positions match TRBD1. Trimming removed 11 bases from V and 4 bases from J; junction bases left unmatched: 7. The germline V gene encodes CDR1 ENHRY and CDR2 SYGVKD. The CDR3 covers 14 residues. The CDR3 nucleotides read TGTGCCGTACGACAGGGGGCGAGCACCGGGGAGCTGTTTTTT. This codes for CAVRQGASTGELFF.

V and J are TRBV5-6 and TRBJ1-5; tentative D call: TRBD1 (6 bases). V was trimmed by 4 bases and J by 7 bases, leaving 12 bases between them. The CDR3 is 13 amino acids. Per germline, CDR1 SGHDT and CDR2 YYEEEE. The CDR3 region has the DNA TGTGCCAGCAGCCAGTACAGGGACCAGCCCCAGCATTTT. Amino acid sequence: CASSQYRDQPQHF.

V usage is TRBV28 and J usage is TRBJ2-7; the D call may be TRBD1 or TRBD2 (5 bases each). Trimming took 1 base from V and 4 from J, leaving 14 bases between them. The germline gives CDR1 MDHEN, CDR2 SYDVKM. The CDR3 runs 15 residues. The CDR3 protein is CASSLFGTRRYEQYF. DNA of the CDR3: TGTGCCAGCAGTTTATTCGGGACCCGCAGATACGAGCAGTACTTC.

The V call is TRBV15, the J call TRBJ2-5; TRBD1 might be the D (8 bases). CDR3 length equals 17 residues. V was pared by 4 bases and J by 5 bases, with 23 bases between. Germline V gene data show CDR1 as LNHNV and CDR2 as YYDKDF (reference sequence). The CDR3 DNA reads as TGTGCCACCAGCACAGGCTTTGGACAGGGAGGGAGGGAGACCCAGTACTTC. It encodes CATSTGFGQGGRETQYF.

This chain's CDR3 is CSAFGDTGNYGYTF. CDR3 coding DNA: TGCAGTGCCTTCGGGGACACCGGTAACTATGGCTACACCTTC. The J gene is TRBJ1-2, the V gene TRBV20-1; D possibly corresponds to TRBD1 (6 bases). The V gene's germline CDR1 is DFQATT and CDR2 SNEGSKA (reference sequence). V was clipped by 6 bases and J by 1 base, with 15 bases between them. The CDR3 is 14 residues long.

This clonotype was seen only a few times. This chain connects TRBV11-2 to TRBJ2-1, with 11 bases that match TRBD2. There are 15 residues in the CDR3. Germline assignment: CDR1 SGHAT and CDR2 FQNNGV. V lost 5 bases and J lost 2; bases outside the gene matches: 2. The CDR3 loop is CASSMTSGTYNEQFF. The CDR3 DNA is TGTGCCAGCAGCATGACTAGCGGGACCTACAATGAGCAGTTCTTC. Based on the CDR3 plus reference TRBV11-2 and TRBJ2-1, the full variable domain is EAGVAQSPRYKIIEKRQSVAFWCNPISGHATLYWYQQILGQGPKLLIQFQNNGVVDDSQLPKDRFSAERLKGVDSTLKIQPAKLEDSAVYLCASSMTSGTYNEQFFGPGTRLTVL.

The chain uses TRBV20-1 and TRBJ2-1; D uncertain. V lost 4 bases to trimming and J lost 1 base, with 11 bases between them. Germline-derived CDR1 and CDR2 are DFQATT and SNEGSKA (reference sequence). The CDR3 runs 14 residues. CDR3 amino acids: CSAKSIASYNEQFF. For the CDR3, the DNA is TGCAGTGCTAAATCAATCGCGTCCTACAATGAGCAGTTCTTC.